One and the same sample provided the 19 T cell receptor beta chains below, sequenced in a study of long-term antiretroviral therapy in people with HIV. Survey-level immunoSEQ v3.0 assays were run. TCRdb's table, derived via immunoSEQ multiplex PCR, lists solely in-frame clones and lacks some. In the table there are about 16,000 clones, roughly 90% of which are singletons. Sequenced material: unsorted PBMCs, taken 0.7 years before starting antiretroviral therapy. The source is a man aged 45-65 years with HIV.

This clone is deemed medium-sized (0.01 to 0.1%). The rearrangement uses TRBV7-8 and TRBJ1-1; D not certain. The CDR3 extends over 12 amino acids. The V gene lost 3 bases and the J gene lost 8 bases, with 10 bases spanning the gap. Germline CDR1 SGHVS, CDR2 FQNEAQ. This CDR3 reads CASSFYKEEAFF. The CDR3 DNA reads TGTGCCAGCAGCTTCTATAAGGAAGAAGCTTTCTTT.

The CDR3 reads CATKRQGIAYEQYF. The CDR3 DNA reads as TGTGCCACTAAGAGACAGGGGATCGCCTACGAGCAGTACTTC. The chain links TRBV6-5 to TRBJ2-7, with 8 bases fitting TRBD1. CDR3 length equals 14 residues. The J segment lost 2 bases and the V segment lost 10 bases, leaving 10 bases of the junction unmatched. Per germline, CDR1 MNHEY and CDR2 SVGAGI.

This clone has more than one count but fewer than ten. V usage is TRBV7-9 and J usage is TRBJ2-2; TRBD1 aligns across 7 bases. The V segment lost 1 base and the J segment 8 bases; nucleotides outside the gene matches: 10. This CDR3 has 16 amino acids. Germline V gene lookup returns CDR1 SEHNR and CDR2 FQNEAQ (reference sequence). The CDR3 sequence: CASSLGQGLILGELFF. Written as DNA, the CDR3 is TGTGCCAGCAGCTTAGGACAGGGCCTCATCTTGGGGGAGCTGTTTTTT.

As DNA, the CDR3 is TGTGCCAGCGGAGAATACTACAATGAGCAGTTCTTC. Translated: CASGEYYNEQFF. This sequence joins TRBV6-6 and TRBJ2-1; the D is unclear. The CDR3 is 12 residues long. V was trimmed by 8 bases and J by 3 bases, leaving 8 bases between them. In germline, CDR1 is MNHNY, CDR2 SVGAGI (reference sequence).

The V and J genes are TRBV6-6 and TRBJ1-1, with 8 bases fitting TRBD1. CDR3 length: 15 amino acids. Germline loops: CDR1 MNHNY, CDR2 SVGAGI (reference sequence). J lost 1 base, V lost 2 bases, and 3 bases had no gene match. The CDR3 DNA is TGTGCCAGCAGTTACGTACAGGGGGGGAACACTGAAGCTTTCTTT. Residues: CASSYVQGGNTEAFF.

This rearrangement joins TRBV7-3 to TRBJ2-3, with 10 nucleotides matching TRBD2. CDR1 SGHTA and CDR2 FQGTGA come from the germline V gene. J lost 0 bases, V lost 5 bases, and 5 bases had no gene match. The CDR3 runs to 16 residues. CDR3 nucleotide sequence: TGTGCCAGCAGCGCCGGGACTAGCGCAAGCACAGATACGCAGTATTTT. It codes for CASSAGTSASTDTQYF.

This clone occurred once. The V call is TRBV29-1, the J call TRBJ2-1; D is perhaps TRBD1 or TRBD2 (5 bases each). Germline assignment: CDR1 SQVTM and CDR2 ANQGSEA. This CDR3 region has 13 residues. Trimming left V 4 bases short and J 6 bases short, with 13 bases between. This CDR3 is CSVGGIGTNEQFF. CDR3 in DNA: TGCAGCGTTGGGGGTATTGGGACCAATGAGCAGTTCTTC.

The gene calls are TRBV2 and TRBJ2-7; tentative D call: TRBD1 (6 bases). This CDR3 comprises 13 residues. Trimming took off 3 bases at V and 3 bases at J, with 9 bases between the two ends. Germline V gene data show CDR1 as SNHLY and CDR2 as FYNNEI. The CDR3 DNA is TGTGCCAGCAGTGACCCAGGGGACTACGAGCAGTACTTC. It yields the protein CASSDPGDYEQYF. Variable domain in full (rest from reference TRBV2 and TRBJ2-7): EPEVTQTPSHQVTQMGQEVILRCVPISNHLYFYWYRQILGQKVEFLVSFYNNEISEKSEIFDDQFSVERPDGSNFTLKIRSTKLEDSAMYFCASSDPGDYEQYFGPGTRLTVT.

The rearrangement uses TRBV5-6 and TRBJ2-5, with TRBD2 matching over 10 bases. The germline V gene encodes CDR1 SGHDT and CDR2 YYEEEE. This CDR3 is 14 amino acids long. The J segment lost 4 bases and the V segment lost 2 bases, leaving 2 bases of the junction unmatched. Here the CDR3 reads CASSLAGGPETQYF. CDR3 DNA: TGTGCCAGCAGCTTAGCGGGGGGGCCAGAGACCCAGTACTTC.

This rearrangement joins TRBV5-4 to TRBJ2-1; TRBD2 matches at 8 bases. With V trimmed by 3 bases and J by 7 bases, 9 bases remained unmatched. Germline values: CDR1 SGHNT, CDR2 YYREEE (reference sequence). This CDR3 region has 15 residues. The CDR3 region has the DNA TGTGCCAGCAGCTGGGGAACTAGCGGTAATAATGAGCAGTTCTTC. Translated: CASSWGTSGNNEQFF.

This chain connects TRBV19 to TRBJ1-2; D not certain. The CDR3 contains 14 residues. Trimming shortened V by 3 bases and J by 0 bases, and 8 bases separated the two germline ends. The V gene's germline CDR1 is LNHDA and CDR2 SQIVND (reference sequence). The CDR3 bases are TGTGCCAGTAGTATCGGCAGTACTAACTATGGCTACACCTTC. This sequence encodes CASSIGSTNYGYTF. Together with reference TRBV19 and TRBJ1-2, the CDR3 gives the full variable domain: DGGITQSPKYLFRKEGQNVTLSCEQNLNHDAMYWYRQDPGQGLRLIYYSQIVNDFQKGDIAEGYSVSREKKESFPLTVTSAQKNPTAFYLCASSIGSTNYGYTFGSGTRLTVV.

The CDR3 nucleotides are TGTGCCAGCAGCTTACAACTAGCGGGGGTAGATACGCAGTATTTT. Protein sequence: CASSLQLAGVDTQYF. The chain employs TRBV7-6 and TRBJ2-3; 11 bases are shared with TRBD2. The germline CDR1 and CDR2 sequences are SGHVS and FNYEAQ. This CDR3 comprises 15 residues. V lost 2 bases to trimming and J lost 5 bases; unmatched junction nucleotides: 3.

J is TRBJ1-5 and V is TRBV9; no definite D call. Germline V CDR1 and CDR2: SGDLS, YYNGEE. V lost 0 bases, J lost 5 bases, and 9 bases lay in between. This CDR3 region has 14 residues. CDR3 protein: CASSVDAGYQPQHF. For the CDR3, the DNA is TGTGCCAGCAGCGTAGATGCGGGCTATCAGCCCCAGCATTTT.

A few counts support this clone. The rearrangement links TRBV5-1 to TRBJ1-3; the D is unclear. The CDR3 covers 14 residues. The germline V and J ends were trimmed by 3 bases and 2 bases, with 9 bases remaining between them. CDR1 is SGHRS, CDR2 YFSETQ, per germline. The CDR3 spells CASSYGTAGNTIYF. In DNA, the CDR3 is TGCGCCAGCAGCTACGGAACCGCTGGAAACACCATATATTTT.

The chain links TRBV6-1 to TRBJ2-5; D might be TRBD1 or TRBD2, each matching 5 bases. Trimming removed 0 bases from V and 5 bases from J, with 16 bases in between. Germline V CDR1 and CDR2: MNHNS, SASEGT. The CDR3 is made up of 16 amino acids. The CDR3 loop is CASSEAGAGLQETQYF. CDR3 in DNA: TGTGCCAGCAGTGAAGCCGGGGCAGGACTGCAGGAGACCCAGTACTTC.

The V and J genes are TRBV10-1 and TRBJ1-1, with 7 positions matching TRBD1. CDR1 is WNHNN, CDR2 SYGVQD, per germline (reference sequence). This CDR3 spans 13 amino acids. V shed 4 bases and J 4 bases; nucleotides not matched to a gene: 3. This CDR3 is CASSAGTATEAFF. The CDR3 region has the DNA TGCGCCAGCAGTGCAGGGACAGCCACTGAAGCTTTCTTT.

The chain couples TRBV6-4 to TRBJ1-6, with a tentative D call TRBD1 (6 bases). Trimming took 5 bases from V and 0 from J, leaving 8 bases between them. The CDR3 spans 15 residues. Germline assignment: CDR1 MRHNA and CDR2 SNTAGT. The CDR3 DNA is TGTGCCAGCAGTCCGGGACACTCCTATAATTCACCCCTCCACTTT. Its protein is CASSPGHSYNSPLHF.

The chain combines TRBV10-3 with TRBJ2-7; possibly TRBD1 for D (6 bases). CDR1 ENHRY and CDR2 SYGVKD come from the germline V gene. This CDR3 region has 14 residues. Trimming cost V 6 bases and J 2 bases, with 14 bases left between them. The chain's CDR3 is CAISSGQMAYEQYF. The CDR3, as DNA: TGTGCCATCAGCTCGGGACAAATGGCCTACGAGCAGTACTTC.

V usage is TRBV5-5 and J usage is TRBJ1-1; D is possibly TRBD1 (5 bases). Germline V gives CDR1 SGHKS, CDR2 YYEKEE (reference sequence). The CDR3 is 17 amino acids. Trimming stripped 1 base from V and 3 bases from J, with 19 bases between. Here the CDR3 reads CASSLQAAGRSYTEAFF. The DNA of the CDR3 is TGTGCCAGCAGCTTGCAGGCTGCAGGGCGATCGTACACTGAAGCTTTCTTT.